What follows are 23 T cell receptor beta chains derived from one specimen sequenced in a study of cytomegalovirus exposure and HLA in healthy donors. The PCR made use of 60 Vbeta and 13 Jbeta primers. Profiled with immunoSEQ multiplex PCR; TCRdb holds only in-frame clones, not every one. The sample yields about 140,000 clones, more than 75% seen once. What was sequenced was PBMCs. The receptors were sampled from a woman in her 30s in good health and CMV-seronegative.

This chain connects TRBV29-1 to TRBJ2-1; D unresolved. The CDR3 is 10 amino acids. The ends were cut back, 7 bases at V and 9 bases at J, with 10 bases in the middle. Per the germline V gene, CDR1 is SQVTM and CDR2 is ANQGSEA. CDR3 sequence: CSAVAGEQFF. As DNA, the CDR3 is TGCAGCGCTGTAGCTGGTGAGCAGTTCTTC.

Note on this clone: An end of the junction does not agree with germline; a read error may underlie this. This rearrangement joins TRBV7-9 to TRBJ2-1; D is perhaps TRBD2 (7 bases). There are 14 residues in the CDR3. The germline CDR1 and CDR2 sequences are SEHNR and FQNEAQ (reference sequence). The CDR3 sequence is CSSSLSGGPDEQFF. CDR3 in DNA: TGTTCCAGCAGCTTATCCGGGGGGCCGGATGAGCAGTTCTTC.

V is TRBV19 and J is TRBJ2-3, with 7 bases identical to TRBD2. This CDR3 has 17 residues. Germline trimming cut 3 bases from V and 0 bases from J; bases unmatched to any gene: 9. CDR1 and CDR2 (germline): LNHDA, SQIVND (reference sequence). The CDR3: CASSIGGSLSSTDTQYF. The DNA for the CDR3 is TGTGCCAGTAGTATTGGCGGGAGCCTTTCTAGCACAGATACGCAGTATTTT.

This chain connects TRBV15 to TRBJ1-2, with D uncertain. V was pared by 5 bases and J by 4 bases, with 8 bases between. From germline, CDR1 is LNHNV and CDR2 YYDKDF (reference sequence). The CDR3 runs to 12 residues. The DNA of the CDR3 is TGTGCCACCAGCGAGTCTTTCTATGGCTACACCTTC. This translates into CATSESFYGYTF.

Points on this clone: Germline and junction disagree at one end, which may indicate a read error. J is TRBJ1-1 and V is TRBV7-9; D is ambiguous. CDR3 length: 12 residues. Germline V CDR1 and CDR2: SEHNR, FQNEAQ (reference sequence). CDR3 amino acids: CSSSSNFPEAFF. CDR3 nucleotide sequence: TGTTCCAGCAGCTCTAACTTCCCTGAAGCTTTCTTT.

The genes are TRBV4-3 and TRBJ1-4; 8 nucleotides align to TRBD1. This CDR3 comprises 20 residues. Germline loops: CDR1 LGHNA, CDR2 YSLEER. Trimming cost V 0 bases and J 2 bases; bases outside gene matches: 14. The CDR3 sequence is CASSQDRIRTGPFTNEKLFF. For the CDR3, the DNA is TGCGCCAGCAGCCAAGATAGGATAAGGACAGGGCCCTTCACTAATGAAAAACTGTTTTTT.

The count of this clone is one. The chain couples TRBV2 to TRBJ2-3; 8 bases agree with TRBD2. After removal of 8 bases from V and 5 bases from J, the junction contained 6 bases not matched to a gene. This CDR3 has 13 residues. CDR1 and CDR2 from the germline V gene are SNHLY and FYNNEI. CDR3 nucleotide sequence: TGTGCCAGCCCGGGAGGGCCGGGAGATACGCAGTATTTT. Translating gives CASPGGPGDTQYF.

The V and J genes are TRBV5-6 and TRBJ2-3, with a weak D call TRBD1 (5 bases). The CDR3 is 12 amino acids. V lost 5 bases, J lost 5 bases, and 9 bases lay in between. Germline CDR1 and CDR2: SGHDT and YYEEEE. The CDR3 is CASRSGRDTQYF. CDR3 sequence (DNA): TGTGCCAGCAGATCAGGGCGAGATACGCAGTATTTT.

Written as DNA, the CDR3 is TGTGCCAGTAGTCCTGCCGGGGGTTGGACTGAAGCTTTCTTT. Amino acids: CASSPAGGWTEAFF. This chain links TRBV19 with TRBJ1-1, with a tentative D call TRBD1 (5 bases). This CDR3 is built from 14 residues. Trimming cost V 5 bases and J 5 bases, with 15 bases left between them. Germline values: CDR1 LNHDA, CDR2 SQIVND (reference sequence).

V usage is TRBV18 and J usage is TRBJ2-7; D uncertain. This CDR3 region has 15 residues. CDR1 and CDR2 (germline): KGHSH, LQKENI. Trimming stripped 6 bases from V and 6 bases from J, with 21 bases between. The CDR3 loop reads CASSISLQPGSEQYF. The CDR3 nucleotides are TGTGCCAGCTCCATCTCCCTACAACCAGGCAGCGAGCAGTACTTC.

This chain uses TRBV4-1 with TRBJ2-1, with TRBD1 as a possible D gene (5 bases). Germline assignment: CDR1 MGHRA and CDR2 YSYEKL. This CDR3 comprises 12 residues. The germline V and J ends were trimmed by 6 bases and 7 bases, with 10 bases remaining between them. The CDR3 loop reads CASRGPRNEQFF. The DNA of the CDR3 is TGCGCCAGCAGGGGGCCCAGGAATGAGCAGTTCTTC.

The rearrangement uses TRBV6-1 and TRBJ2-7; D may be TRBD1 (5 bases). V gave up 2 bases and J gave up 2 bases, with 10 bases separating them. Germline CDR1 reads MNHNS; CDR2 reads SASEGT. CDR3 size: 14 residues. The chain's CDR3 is CASSEPRQTYEQYF. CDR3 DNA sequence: TGTGCCAGCAGTGAACCCCGACAGACCTACGAGCAGTACTTC.

CDR3 sequence (DNA): TGCGCCAGCAGCTTGTTGGCAGGCAATCAGCCCCAGCATTTT. Its protein is CASSLLAGNQPQHF. The chain carries TRBV5-1 and TRBJ1-5, with D uncertain. In germline, CDR1 is SGHRS, CDR2 YFSETQ. Trimming took 1 base from V and 2 from J, leaving 7 bases between them. The CDR3 is 14 residues long. Variable domain in full (rest from reference TRBV5-1 and TRBJ1-5): KAGVTQTPRYLIKTRGQQVTLSCSPISGHRSVSWYQQTPGQGLQFLFEYFSETQRNKGNFPGRFSGRQFSNSRSEMNVSTLELGDSALYLCASSLLAGNQPQHFGDGTRLSIL.

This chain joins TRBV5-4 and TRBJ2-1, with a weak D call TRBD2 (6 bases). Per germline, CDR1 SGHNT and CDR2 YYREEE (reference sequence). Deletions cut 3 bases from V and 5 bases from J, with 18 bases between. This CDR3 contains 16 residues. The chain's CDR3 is CASSSHGSGLDNEQFF. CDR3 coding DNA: TGTGCCAGCAGCTCCCATGGGAGCGGGCTCGACAATGAGCAGTTCTTC.

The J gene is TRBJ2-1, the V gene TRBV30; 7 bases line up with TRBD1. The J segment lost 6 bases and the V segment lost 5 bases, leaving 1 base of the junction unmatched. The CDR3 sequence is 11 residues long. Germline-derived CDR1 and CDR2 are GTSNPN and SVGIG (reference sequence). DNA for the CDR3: TGTGCCTGGGGGACAGTCAATGAGCAGTTCTTC. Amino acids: CAWGTVNEQFF.

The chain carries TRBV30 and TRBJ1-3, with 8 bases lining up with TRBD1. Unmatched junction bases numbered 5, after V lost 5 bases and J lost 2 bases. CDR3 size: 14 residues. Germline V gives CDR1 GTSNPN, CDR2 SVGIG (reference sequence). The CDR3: CAWGQGAPGNTIYF. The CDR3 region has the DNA TGTGCCTGGGGACAGGGAGCGCCTGGAAACACCATATATTTT.

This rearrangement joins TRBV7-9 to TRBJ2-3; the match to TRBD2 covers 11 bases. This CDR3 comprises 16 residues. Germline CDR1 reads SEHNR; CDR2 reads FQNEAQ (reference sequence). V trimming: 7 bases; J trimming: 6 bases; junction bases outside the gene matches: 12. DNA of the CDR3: TGTGCCAGCATCGAGGGTACTAGCGGGAGCGCTGATACGCAGTATTTT. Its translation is CASIEGTSGSADTQYF.

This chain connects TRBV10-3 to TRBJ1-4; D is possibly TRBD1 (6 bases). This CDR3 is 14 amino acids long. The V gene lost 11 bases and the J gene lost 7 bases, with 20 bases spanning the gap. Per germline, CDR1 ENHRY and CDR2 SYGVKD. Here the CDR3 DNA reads TGTGCCGTATCCGCGGGGGCGCTCGGTGAAAAACTGTTTTTT. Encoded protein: CAVSAGALGEKLFF.

The CDR3 nucleotides are TGTGCCAGCAGCTTAAAGAGCGGGGGGCCAACCTACGAGCAGTACTTC. Its protein product is CASSLKSGGPTYEQYF. This chain joins TRBV7-9 and TRBJ2-7, with 9 bases lining up with TRBD2. The CDR3 extends over 16 amino acids. The germline CDR1 and CDR2 sequences are SEHNR and FQNEAQ (reference sequence). V trimming: 2 bases; J trimming: 2 bases; junction bases outside the gene matches: 7. The full variable domain, with the rest looked up from reference TRBV7-9 and TRBJ2-7, is DTGVSQNPRHKITKRGQNVTFRCDPISEHNRLYWYRQTLGQGPEFLTYFQNEAQLEKSRLLSDRFSAERPKGSFSTLEIQRTEQGDSAMYLCASSLKSGGPTYEQYFGPGTRLTVT.

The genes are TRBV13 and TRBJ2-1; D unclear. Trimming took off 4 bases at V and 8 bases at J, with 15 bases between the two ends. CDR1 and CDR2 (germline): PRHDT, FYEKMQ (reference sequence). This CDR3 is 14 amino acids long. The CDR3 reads CASSSRSNMDEQFF. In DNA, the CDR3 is TGTGCCAGCAGCTCCCGATCTAATATGGATGAGCAGTTCTTC.

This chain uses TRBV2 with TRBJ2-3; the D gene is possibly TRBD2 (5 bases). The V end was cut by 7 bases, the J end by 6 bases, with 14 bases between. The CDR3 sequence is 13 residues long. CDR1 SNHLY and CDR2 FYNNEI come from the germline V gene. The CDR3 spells CASNLEGWDTQYF. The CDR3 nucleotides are TGTGCCAGCAACCTTGAGGGTTGGGATACGCAGTATTTT.

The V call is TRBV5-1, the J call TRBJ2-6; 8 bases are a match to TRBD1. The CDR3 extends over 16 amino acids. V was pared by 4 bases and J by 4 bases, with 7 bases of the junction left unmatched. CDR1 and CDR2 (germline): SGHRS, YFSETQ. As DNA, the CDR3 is TGCGCCAGCAGCACTCAGGGGGCGGGAGGGGCCAACGTCCTGACTTTC. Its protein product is CASSTQGAGGANVLTF.

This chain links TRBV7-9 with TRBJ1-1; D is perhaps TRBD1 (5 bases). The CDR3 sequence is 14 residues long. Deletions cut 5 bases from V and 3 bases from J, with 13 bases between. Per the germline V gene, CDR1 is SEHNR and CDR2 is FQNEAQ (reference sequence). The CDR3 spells CASSGHGGYTEAFF. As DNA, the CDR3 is TGTGCCAGCAGCGGACACGGGGGGTACACTGAAGCTTTCTTT.